The T cell receptor beta chain under discussion was sequenced for a study of type 1 regulatory T cells. At the level of the study: T-allo10 is a Tr1-enriched, alloantigen-specific CD4 T cell product made in vitro.

A note on this clonotype: The antigen is undetermined.

Trimming cost V 3 bases and J 8 bases, with 13 bases left between them. The germline V gene encodes CDR1 SGHTA and CDR2 FQGTGA. This CDR3 comprises 14 residues. TCRdb reprocessed the reads via MiXCR and lists one record per CDR3 protein. The repertoire includes about 68,000 distinct CDR3 sequences, about 62% of them detected once, and about 8% sits in the top ten. The chain has TRBV7-3 and TRBJ2-2; D may be TRBD2 (5 bases). Source material: cultured T cells, either the whole culture or a sorted T cell fraction (not recorded which). Subset indicated: Tr1-enriched cell product generated in vitro against host alloantigens. This TCR derives from a human donor in good health. The CDR3 DNA sequence: TGTGCCAGCAGCTTGAGAGGGCTCACTGGGGAGCTGTTTTTT. Translation gives CASSLRGLTGELFF.